Presented here are 18 T cell receptor beta chains from one specimen sequenced in a study of T-cell reconstitution after alpha-beta-depleted transplantation in children. The library targeted TCRbeta and was prepared with unique molecular identifiers. Via MiXCR, TCRdb re-called the PCR reads, giving one row per CDR3 protein. This sample yields about 100,000 distinct CDR3 sequences, of which around 7% are seen a single time; 16% belongs to the top ten. The sequencing used PBMCs, collected before TCRalphabeta/CD19-depleted stem cell transplant. The origin of the receptors is a boy between 2 and 10 years old with acute lymphoblastic leukemia, due to receive a stem cell transplant.

V is TRBV7-2 and J is TRBJ1-1; no definite D call. The V gene's germline CDR1 is SGHTA and CDR2 FQGNSA. The CDR3 length is 15 residues. Trimming cost V 5 bases and J 1 base, with 14 bases left between them. CDR3 sequence (DNA): TGTGCCAGCAGCCCGAGTGGTTTGTGGAACACTGAAGCTTTCTTT. Translating gives CASSPSGLWNTEAFF.

The V call is TRBV6-2 or TRBV6-3, the J call TRBJ2-1; the D gene is possibly TRBD1 (6 bases). The germline V gene has CDR1 MNHEY and CDR2 SVGEGT. V was cut by 5 bases and J by 3 bases, with 11 bases left in between. The CDR3 runs to 14 residues. CDR3 in amino acids: CASSPRDNYNEQFF. The CDR3 DNA sequence: TGTGCCAGCAGTCCCCGGGACAACTACAATGAGCAGTTCTTC.

There are many counts of this clonotype. The chain has TRBV5-1 and TRBJ2-1; 7 positions agree with TRBD1. The germline V gene has CDR1 SGHRS and CDR2 YFSETQ. This CDR3 is built from 16 residues. The trim removed 2 bases at V and 4 bases at J, leaving 9 bases unmatched. CDR3 sequence: CASSFEAGTVYNEQFF. CDR3 nucleotides: TGCGCCAGCAGCTTCGAGGCCGGGACAGTTTACAATGAGCAGTTCTTC.

The chain has TRBV29-1 and TRBJ1-5; 9 bases map to TRBD1. J lost 5 bases, V lost 7 bases, and 6 bases had no gene match. Germline assignment: CDR1 SQVTM and CDR2 ANQGSEA. CDR3 length equals 13 residues. The CDR3 DNA follows: TGCAGCGCGGGACAGGGCGGCGATCAGCCCCAGCATTTT. This translates into CSAGQGGDQPQHF.

This clonotype was observed many times. The V gene is TRBV10-2, the J gene TRBJ1-2; no clear D. The CDR3 consists of 13 residues. Per the germline V gene, CDR1 is WSHSY and CDR2 is SAAADI. V lost 5 bases to trimming and J lost 6 bases, with 13 bases between them. This CDR3 is CASSLVSAHGYTF. In DNA form, the CDR3 reads TGCGCCAGCAGTCTGGTTTCTGCCCATGGCTACACCTTC.

This chain uses TRBV5-5 with TRBJ2-5; D gene uncertain. CDR1 is SGHKS, CDR2 YYEKEE, per germline (reference sequence). The CDR3 covers 13 residues. V dropped 0 bases and J dropped 5 bases, with 8 bases sitting between them. DNA of the CDR3: TGTGCCAGCAGCTTGGCCTTAGGCGAGACCCAGTACTTC. This sequence encodes CASSLALGETQYF.

This clonotype was seen repeatedly, ten times or more. J is TRBJ2-1 and V is TRBV3-1; D is unclear. Trimming cost V 6 bases and J 3 bases, with 15 bases left between them. Per germline, CDR1 LGHDT and CDR2 YNNKEL (reference sequence). The CDR3 consists of 15 residues. The CDR3 DNA reads TGTGCCAGCAGTCAGGACGTCCAAAACTACAATGAGCAGTTCTTC. Residues: CASSQDVQNYNEQFF.

In this sample, this clonotype turned up many times. The chain joins TRBV20-1 to TRBJ2-5, with no clear D. CDR1 and CDR2 from the germline V gene are DFQATT and SNEGSKA (reference sequence). The CDR3 loop spans 11 amino acids. With 6 bases removed from V and 2 bases from J, the gap between germline ends came to 7 bases. CDR3 bases: TGCAGTGCAAACAGACAAGAGACCCAGTACTTC. It codes for CSANRQETQYF.

This clonotype has a count of ten or more. The chain recombines TRBV5-4 with TRBJ2-3; 8 bases map to TRBD1. The CDR3 sequence is 16 residues long. Germline V gene data show CDR1 as SGHNT and CDR2 as YYREEE (reference sequence). The junction had 8 bases not matched to a gene; V was cut back by 5 bases and J by 0 bases. As DNA, the CDR3 is TGTGCCAGCAGTTACCGGCAGGGGGCTAGCACAGATACGCAGTATTTT. Residues: CASSYRQGASTDTQYF. The entire variable domain, with the rest obtained from reference TRBV5-4 and TRBJ2-3, is as follows: ETGVTQSPTHLIKTRGQQVTLRCSSQSGHNTVSWYQQALGQGPQFIFQYYREEENGRGNFPPRFSGLQFPNYSSELNVNALELDDSALYLCASSYRQGASTDTQYFGPGTRLTVL.

With respect to this clonotype: This clone may be a read error of a much larger clone one base away. The J gene is TRBJ2-7, the V gene TRBV24-1, with TRBD2 identical over 7 bases. This CDR3 has 14 amino acids. V was clipped by 1 base and J by 9 bases; unmatched bases: 8. From germline, CDR1 is KGHDR and CDR2 SFDVKD. CDR3 bases: TGTGCCACCAGTGATTTATCGGGGGGATGCGGGCAGTACTTC. Translated: CATSDLSGGCGQYF.

This clonotype turned up a few times. This chain links TRBV4-3 with TRBJ2-3; D gene unclear. Germline V CDR1 and CDR2: LGHNA, YSLEER. The ends were cut back, 3 bases at V and 2 bases at J, with 9 bases in the middle. The CDR3 extends over 14 amino acids. The CDR3 DNA reads TGCGCCAGCAGCCAGGGCTTATACACAGATACGCAGTATTTT. It specifies CASSQGLYTDTQYF.

This clonotype was recorded many times. The chain joins TRBV5-1 to TRBJ2-3, with 10 bases lining up with TRBD1. This CDR3 has 15 amino acids. Germline V gene lookup returns CDR1 SGHRS and CDR2 YFSETQ. With 4 bases clipped from V and 8 bases from J, the junction kept 10 bases outside the gene matches. CDR3: CASSPPRDRGSTQYF. For the CDR3, the DNA is TGCGCCAGCAGCCCCCCCCGGGACAGGGGAAGTACGCAGTATTTT.

This clonotype was counted at least ten times. This sequence joins TRBV11-2 and TRBJ2-2; a possible D gene is TRBD2 (7 bases). Between the trimmed V and J ends, which lost 7 bases and 0 bases, there was a span of 15 bases. From germline, CDR1 is SGHAT and CDR2 FQNNGV. This CDR3 has 16 residues. The CDR3 nucleotides are TGTGCCAGCACCCCCCGGGGGGCGGCGAACACCGGGGAGCTGTTTTTT. Its protein is CASTPRGAANTGELFF.

The V call is TRBV27, the J call TRBJ2-2; a weak D match, TRBD2 (6 bases). The V gene's germline CDR1 is MNHEY and CDR2 SMNVEV (reference sequence). The CDR3 runs 14 residues. Trimming shortened V by 6 bases and J by 7 bases, and 15 bases separated the two germline ends. As DNA, the CDR3 is TGTGCCAGCAGCAGGAGGGACTGGGGCGGGGAGCTGTTTTTT. As protein: CASSRRDWGGELFF.

This clonotype showed up many times. This chain joins TRBV20-1 and TRBJ1-5, with 8 bases identical to TRBD1. J gave up 5 bases and V 3 bases, and 6 bases lay outside the gene matches. Germline V gene lookup returns CDR1 DFQATT and CDR2 SNEGSKA (reference sequence). The CDR3 loop spans 14 amino acids. The CDR3 nucleotides read TGCAGTGCTAGGACTGCAGGGGGCCATCAGCCCCAGCATTTT. This sequence encodes CSARTAGGHQPQHF.

This clonotype was counted at least ten times. The rearrangement links TRBV7-2 to TRBJ1-1; tentatively, D is TRBD1 (5 bases). V was cut by 5 bases and J by 0 bases, with 10 bases left in between. The CDR3 is 14 amino acids. Germline V gene sequence: CDR1 SGHTA, CDR2 FQGNSA. In DNA form, the CDR3 reads TGTGCCAGCAGCCCGGGGGGACTGAACACTGAAGCTTTCTTT. The encoded protein is CASSPGGLNTEAFF.

The J gene is TRBJ2-2, the V gene TRBV7-9; no clear D gene. The CDR3 consists of 17 residues. Per the germline V gene, CDR1 is SEHNR and CDR2 is FQNEAQ (reference sequence). The ends were cut back, 0 bases at V and 3 bases at J, with 14 bases in the middle. The CDR3 loop is CASSLAHMGFDTGELFF. The CDR3 DNA sequence: TGTGCCAGCAGCTTAGCGCACATGGGCTTTGACACCGGGGAGCTGTTTTTT. The full variable domain, in which reference TRBV7-9 and TRBJ2-2 provide the parts outside the CDR3, is DTGVSQNPRHKITKRGQNVTFRCDPISEHNRLYWYRQTLGQGPEFLTYFQNEAQLEKSRLLSDRFSAERPKGSFSTLEIQRTEQGDSAMYLCASSLAHMGFDTGELFFGEGSRLTVL.

CDR3 residues: CSAFGGATNEKLFF. CDR3 nucleotides: TGCAGTGCCTTTGGGGGGGCAACTAATGAAAAACTGTTTTTT. The rearrangement uses TRBV20-1 and TRBJ1-4, with D perhaps TRBD1 (5 bases). V was trimmed by 6 bases and J by 0 bases, leaving 11 bases between them. Germline V gene lookup returns CDR1 DFQATT and CDR2 SNEGSKA (reference sequence). The CDR3 is 14 residues long.